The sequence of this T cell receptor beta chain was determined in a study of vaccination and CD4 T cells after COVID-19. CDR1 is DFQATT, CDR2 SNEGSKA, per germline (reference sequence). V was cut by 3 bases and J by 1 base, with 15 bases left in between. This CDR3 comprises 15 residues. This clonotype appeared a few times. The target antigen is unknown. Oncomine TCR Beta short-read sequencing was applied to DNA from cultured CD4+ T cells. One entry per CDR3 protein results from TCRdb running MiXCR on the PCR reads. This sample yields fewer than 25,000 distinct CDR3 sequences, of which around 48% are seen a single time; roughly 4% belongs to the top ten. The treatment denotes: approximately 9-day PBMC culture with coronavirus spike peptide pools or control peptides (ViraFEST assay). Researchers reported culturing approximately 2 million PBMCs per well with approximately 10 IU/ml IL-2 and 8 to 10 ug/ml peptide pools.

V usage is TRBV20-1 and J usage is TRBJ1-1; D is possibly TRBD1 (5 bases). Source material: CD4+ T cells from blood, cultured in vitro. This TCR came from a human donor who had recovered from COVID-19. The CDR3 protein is CSASSYGGPNTEAFF. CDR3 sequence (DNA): TGCAGTGCTAGTTCGTACGGGGGACCGAACACTGAAGCTTTCTTT.